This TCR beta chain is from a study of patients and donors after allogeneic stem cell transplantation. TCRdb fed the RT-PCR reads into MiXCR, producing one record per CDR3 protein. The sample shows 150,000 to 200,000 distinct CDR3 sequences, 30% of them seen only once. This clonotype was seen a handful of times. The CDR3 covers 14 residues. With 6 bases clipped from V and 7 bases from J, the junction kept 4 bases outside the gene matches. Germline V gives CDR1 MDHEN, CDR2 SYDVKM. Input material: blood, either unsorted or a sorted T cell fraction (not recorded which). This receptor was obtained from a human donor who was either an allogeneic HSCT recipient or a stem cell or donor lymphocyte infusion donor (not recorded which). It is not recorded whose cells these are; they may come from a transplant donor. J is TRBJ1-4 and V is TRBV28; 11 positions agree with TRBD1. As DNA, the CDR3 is TGTGCCAGCAGACCCGGGACAGGGGGTGAAAAACTGTTTTTT. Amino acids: CASRPGTGGEKLFF. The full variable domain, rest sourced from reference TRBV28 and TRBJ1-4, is DVKVTQSSRYLVKRTGEKVFLECVQDMDHENMFWYRQDPGLGLRLIYFSYDVKMKEKGDIPEGYSVSREKKERFSLILESASTNQTSMYLCASRPGTGGEKLFFGSGTQLSVL.